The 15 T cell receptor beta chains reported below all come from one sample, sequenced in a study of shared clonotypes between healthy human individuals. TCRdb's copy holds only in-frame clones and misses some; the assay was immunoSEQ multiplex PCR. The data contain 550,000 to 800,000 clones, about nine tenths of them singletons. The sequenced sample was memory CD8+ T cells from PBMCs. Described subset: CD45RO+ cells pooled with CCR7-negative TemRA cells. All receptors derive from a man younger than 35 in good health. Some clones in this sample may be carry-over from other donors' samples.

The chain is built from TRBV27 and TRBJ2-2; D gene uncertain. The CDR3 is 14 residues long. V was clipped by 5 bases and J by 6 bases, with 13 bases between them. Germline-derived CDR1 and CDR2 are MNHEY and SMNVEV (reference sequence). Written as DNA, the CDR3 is TGTGCCAGCAGTCCCCCTGGTCCCGCCGGGGAGCTGTTTTTT. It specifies CASSPPGPAGELFF.

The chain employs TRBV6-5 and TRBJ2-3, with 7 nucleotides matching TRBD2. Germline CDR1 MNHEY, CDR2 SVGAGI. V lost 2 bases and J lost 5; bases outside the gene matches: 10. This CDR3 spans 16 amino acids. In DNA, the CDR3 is TGTGCCAGCAGTTACCTTAAGGGAGGGCCAAAAGATACGCAGTATTTT. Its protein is CASSYLKGGPKDTQYF.

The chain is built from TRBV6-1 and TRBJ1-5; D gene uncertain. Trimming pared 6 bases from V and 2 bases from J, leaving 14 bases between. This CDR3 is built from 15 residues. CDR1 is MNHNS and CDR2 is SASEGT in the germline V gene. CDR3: CASSGRASGNQPQHF. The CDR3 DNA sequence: TGTGCCAGCAGCGGGCGGGCGTCGGGCAATCAGCCCCAGCATTTT.

The CDR3 is CASSLGHLNPYEQYF. The CDR3 coding sequence is TGTGCCAGCAGCCTAGGACACCTTAATCCCTACGAGCAGTACTTC. The rearrangement joins TRBV14 to TRBJ2-7; TRBD1 is a possible D gene (5 bases). Trimming stripped 4 bases from V and 2 bases from J, with 15 bases between. This CDR3 has 15 residues. Germline V CDR1 and CDR2: SGHDN, FVKESK.

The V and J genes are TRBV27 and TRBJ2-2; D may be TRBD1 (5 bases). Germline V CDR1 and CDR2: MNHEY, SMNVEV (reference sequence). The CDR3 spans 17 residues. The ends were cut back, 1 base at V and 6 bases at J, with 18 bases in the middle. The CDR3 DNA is TGTGCCAGCAGTTTATTTCCCCCGGCAGTAGGGGCCGGGGAGCTGTTTTTT. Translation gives CASSLFPPAVGAGELFF.

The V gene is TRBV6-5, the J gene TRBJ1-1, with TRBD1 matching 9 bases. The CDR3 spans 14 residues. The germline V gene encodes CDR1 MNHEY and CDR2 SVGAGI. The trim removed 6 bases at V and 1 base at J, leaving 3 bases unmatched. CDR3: CASSWGQGNTEAFF. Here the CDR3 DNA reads TGTGCCAGCAGCTGGGGACAGGGGAACACTGAAGCTTTCTTT.

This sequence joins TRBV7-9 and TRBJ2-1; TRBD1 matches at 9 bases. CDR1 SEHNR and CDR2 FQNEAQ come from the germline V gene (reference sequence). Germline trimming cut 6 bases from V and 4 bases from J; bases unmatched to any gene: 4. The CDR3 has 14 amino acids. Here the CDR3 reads CASRDRGKYNEQFF. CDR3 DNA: TGTGCCAGCAGAGACAGGGGGAAATACAATGAGCAGTTCTTC.

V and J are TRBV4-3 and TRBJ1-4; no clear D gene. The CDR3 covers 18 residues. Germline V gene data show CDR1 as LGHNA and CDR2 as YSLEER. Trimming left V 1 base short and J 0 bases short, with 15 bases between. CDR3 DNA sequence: TGCGCCAGCAGCCAAGTGATCAGTGAGGTTGCAACTAATGAAAAACTGTTTTTT. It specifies CASSQVISEVATNEKLFF.

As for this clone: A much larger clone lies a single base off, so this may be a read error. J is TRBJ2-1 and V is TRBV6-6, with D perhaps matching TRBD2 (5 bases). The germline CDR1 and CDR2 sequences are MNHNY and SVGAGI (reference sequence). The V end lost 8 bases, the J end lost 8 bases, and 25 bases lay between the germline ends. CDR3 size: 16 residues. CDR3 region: CASGPLNSAIWDEQFF. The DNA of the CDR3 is TGTGCCAGCGGCCCCCTGAATAGCGCAATTTGGGATGAGCAGTTCTTC.

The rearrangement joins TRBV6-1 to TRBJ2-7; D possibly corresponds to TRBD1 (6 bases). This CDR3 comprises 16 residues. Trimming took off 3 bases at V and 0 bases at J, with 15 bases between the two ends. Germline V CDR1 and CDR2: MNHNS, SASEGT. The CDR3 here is CASSEGAGIGSYEQYF. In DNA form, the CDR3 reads TGTGCCAGCAGTGAGGGGGCAGGGATTGGCTCCTACGAGCAGTACTTC.

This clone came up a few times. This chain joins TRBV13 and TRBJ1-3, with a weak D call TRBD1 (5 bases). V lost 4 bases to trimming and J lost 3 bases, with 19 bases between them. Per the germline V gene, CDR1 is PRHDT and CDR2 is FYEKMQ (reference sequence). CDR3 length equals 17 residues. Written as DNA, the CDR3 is TGTGCCAGCAGCTCGCTCTTACCCGGGGGGAGTGGAAACACCATATATTTT. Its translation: CASSSLLPGGSGNTIYF.

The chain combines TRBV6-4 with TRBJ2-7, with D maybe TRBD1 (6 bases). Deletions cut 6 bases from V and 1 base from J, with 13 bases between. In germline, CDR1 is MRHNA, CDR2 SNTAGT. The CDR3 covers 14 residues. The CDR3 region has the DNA TGTGCCAGCAGCCCGACAACAGGGTCCTACGAGCAGTACTTC. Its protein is CASSPTTGSYEQYF.

DNA for the CDR3: TGCGCCAGCAGCCAAGTGACGACAGGGTGGGGCGAGCAGTACTTC. Amino acid sequence: CASSQVTTGWGEQYF. The chain links TRBV4-1 to TRBJ2-7, with 7 bases fitting TRBD1. This CDR3 contains 15 residues. The V gene end was trimmed by 1 base and the J gene end by 6 bases; junction bases not matched to a gene: 9. Looked up from germline, CDR1 is MGHRA and CDR2 is YSYEKL.

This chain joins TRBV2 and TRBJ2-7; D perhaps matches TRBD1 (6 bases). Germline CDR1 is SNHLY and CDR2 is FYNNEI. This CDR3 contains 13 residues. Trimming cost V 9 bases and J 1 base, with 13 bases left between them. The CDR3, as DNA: TGTGCCAGTTCCTGGACAGTTTCCTACGAGCAGTACTTC. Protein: CASSWTVSYEQYF.

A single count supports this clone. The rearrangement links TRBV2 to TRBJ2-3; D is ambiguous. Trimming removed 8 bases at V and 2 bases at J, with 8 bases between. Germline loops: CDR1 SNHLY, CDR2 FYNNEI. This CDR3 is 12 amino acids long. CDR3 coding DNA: TGTGCCAGCCTTAATATCACAGATACGCAGTATTTT. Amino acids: CASLNITDTQYF.